Presented here are 15 T cell receptor beta chains from one specimen sequenced in a study of response to subunit inactivated influenza vaccine. Each CDR3 protein gets one entry after TCRdb re-called the RT-PCR reads with MiXCR. The sample records just under 550,000 distinct CDR3 sequences, under 30% being singletons. This sample also belongs to another study, concerning T cells expressing NK-cell markers. That study reports: 5'RACE template switching built TCR beta cDNA with unique molecular identifiers.

This specimen consisted of CD4+ T cells sorted from PBMCs, obtained 11 to 12 days after vaccination. The receptors were sampled from a man in his fifties or sixties who received an inactivated influenza vaccine.

The chain uses TRBV7-2 and TRBJ2-1; 10 bases are a match to TRBD2. V was clipped by 6 bases and J by 3 bases; unmatched bases: 5. The germline CDR1 and CDR2 sequences are SGHTA and FQGNSA. The CDR3 length is 15 residues. CDR3 sequence (DNA): TGTGCCAGCAGTCTAGCGGGAGCGAACTACAATGAGCAGTTCTTC. Translation: CASSLAGANYNEQFF.

With respect to this clonotype: A much larger clone sits a single nucleotide away, making a read error possible. This rearrangement joins TRBV24-1 to TRBJ1-5; D is unclear. CDR1 is KGHDR, CDR2 SFDVKD, per germline. Trimming left V 9 bases short and J 3 bases short, with 14 bases between. This CDR3 comprises 14 residues. CDR3 DNA: TGTGCCACCTCGGTCACAGCCCCCAATCAGCCCCAGCATTTT. Protein product: CATSVTAPNQPQHF.

V and J are TRBV29-1 and TRBJ2-6; no definite D call. V gave up 4 bases and J gave up 3 bases, with 16 bases separating them. The CDR3 sequence is 16 residues long. Per the germline V gene, CDR1 is SQVTM and CDR2 is ANQGSEA. CDR3 DNA sequence: TGCAGCGTTGTTGGCCGCAGTGTCGGTGGGGCCAACGTCCTGACTTTC. It specifies CSVVGRSVGGANVLTF.

This chain links TRBV20-1 with TRBJ2-7, with 8 bases lining up with TRBD2. This CDR3 spans 12 amino acids. The junction had 2 bases not matched to a gene; V was cut back by 3 bases and J by 4 bases. Germline CDR1 DFQATT, CDR2 SNEGSKA (reference sequence). Written as DNA, the CDR3 is TGCAGTGCTAGGGCTAGCGGGTACGAGCAGTACTTC. It is translated as CSARASGYEQYF.

The rearrangement joins TRBV5-1 to TRBJ2-1; 10 bases are a match to TRBD1. This CDR3 is built from 15 residues. Unmatched junction bases numbered 5, after V lost 0 bases and J lost 8 bases. CDR1 is SGHRS, CDR2 YFSETQ, per germline. The CDR3 DNA sequence: TGCGCCAGCAGCTTGGTGGGACAGGGGAGAGATGAGCAGTTCTTC. Translation: CASSLVGQGRDEQFF.

The CDR3: CASSPYSSYEQYF. CDR3 in DNA: TGCGCCAGCAGCCCGTACAGCTCCTACGAGCAGTACTTC. The chain is built from TRBV5-1 and TRBJ2-7; D gene ambiguous. Germline lookup yields CDR1 SGHRS and CDR2 YFSETQ. The CDR3 consists of 13 residues. Deletions cut 4 bases from V and 0 bases from J, with 8 bases between.

The V call is TRBV20-1, the J call TRBJ2-1; 9 positions agree with TRBD2. The V segment lost 8 bases and the J segment 8 bases; nucleotides outside the gene matches: 13. This CDR3 is built from 14 residues. The germline gives CDR1 DFQATT, CDR2 SNEGSKA (reference sequence). CDR3 nucleotides: TGCAGTTACTCCGGTAGCGGGAGCGGCCATGAGCAGTTCTTC. Encoded protein: CSYSGSGSGHEQFF.

The chain is built from TRBV7-2 and TRBJ2-7; D is perhaps TRBD1 (6 bases). The germline CDR1 and CDR2 sequences are SGHTA and FQGNSA. The CDR3 is made up of 15 amino acids. V lost 3 bases to trimming and J lost 0 bases, with 12 bases between them. In DNA form, the CDR3 reads TGTGCCAGCAGCTTGTTAGGACAGAGCTCCTACGAGCAGTACTTC. Its translation: CASSLLGQSSYEQYF.

This clonotype appeared many times. V is TRBV2 and J is TRBJ2-5; the match to TRBD2 covers 9 bases. J gave up 1 base and V 5 bases, and 2 bases lay outside the gene matches. Germline V gene data show CDR1 as SNHLY and CDR2 as FYNNEI. This CDR3 is built from 14 residues. This chain's CDR3 is CASSWTSVQETQYF. The CDR3 DNA sequence: TGTGCCAGCAGTTGGACTAGCGTCCAAGAGACCCAGTACTTC.

This clonotype has only a few counts. The genes are TRBV9 and TRBJ2-3; 9 nucleotides line up with TRBD2. This CDR3 comprises 16 residues. The junction had 5 bases not matched to a gene; V was cut back by 0 bases and J by 3 bases. Looked up from germline, CDR1 is SGDLS and CDR2 is YYNGEE. Here the CDR3 DNA reads TGTGCCAGCAGCGTAGGTTCGGGACTAGCTACAGATACGCAGTATTTT. Translating gives CASSVGSGLATDTQYF.

The chain links TRBV20-1 to TRBJ2-3, with D possibly matching TRBD1 (5 bases). V was trimmed by 4 bases and J by 0 bases, leaving 14 bases between them. The CDR3 is made up of 15 amino acids. CDR1 and CDR2 from the germline V gene are DFQATT and SNEGSKA (reference sequence). In DNA, the CDR3 is TGCAGTGCTAATCAGGGATCCGTTAGCACAGATACGCAGTATTTT. Protein product: CSANQGSVSTDTQYF.

The V call is TRBV20-1, the J call TRBJ2-2; the D is unclear. The CDR3 sequence is 15 residues long. Per the germline V gene, CDR1 is DFQATT and CDR2 is SNEGSKA (reference sequence). The V and J ends lost 2 bases and 3 bases respectively, with 13 bases between them. CDR3 DNA: TGCAGTGCTAGACGAGTCAGGACGGACACCGGGGAGCTGTTTTTT. Translation: CSARRVRTDTGELFF.

The chain couples TRBV4-3 to TRBJ1-2, with 12 positions matching TRBD1. CDR1 is LGHNA, CDR2 YSLEER, per germline. Trimming cost V 0 bases and J 4 bases; bases outside gene matches: 9. The CDR3 is 18 residues long. This CDR3 reads CASSQDHFGTGGSYGYTF. The CDR3, as DNA: TGCGCCAGCAGCCAAGATCACTTCGGGACAGGGGGCAGCTATGGCTACACCTTC.

The chain links TRBV5-1 to TRBJ2-1, with a possible D match to TRBD2 (5 bases). Trimming shortened V by 4 bases and J by 5 bases, and 16 bases separated the two germline ends. CDR1 and CDR2 (germline): SGHRS, YFSETQ. The CDR3 runs 15 residues. The DNA of the CDR3 is TGCGCCAGCAGCACCGGACTTCTCGCGGACAATGAGCAGTTCTTC. This sequence encodes CASSTGLLADNEQFF.

The table lists this clonotype with many counts. This chain links TRBV12-3 or TRBV12-4 with TRBJ1-4, with 10 nucleotides matching TRBD1. V gave up 5 bases and J gave up 8 bases; unmatched junction bases: 8. The CDR3 runs 15 residues. CDR3 region: CASSRTGGWEEKLFF. The CDR3, as DNA: TGTGCCAGCAGTCGGACAGGGGGATGGGAAGAAAAACTGTTTTTT.